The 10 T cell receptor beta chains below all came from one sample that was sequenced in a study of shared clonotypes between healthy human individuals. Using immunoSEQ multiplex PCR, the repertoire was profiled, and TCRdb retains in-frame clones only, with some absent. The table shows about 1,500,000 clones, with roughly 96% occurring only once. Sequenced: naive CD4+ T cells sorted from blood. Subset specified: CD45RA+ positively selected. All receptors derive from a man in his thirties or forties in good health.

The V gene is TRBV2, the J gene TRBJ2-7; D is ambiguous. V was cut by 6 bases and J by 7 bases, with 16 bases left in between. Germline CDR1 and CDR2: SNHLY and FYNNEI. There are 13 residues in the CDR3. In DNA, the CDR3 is TGTGCCAGCAGGGCCGAAGGTCTGGGAGAGCAGTACTTC. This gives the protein CASRAEGLGEQYF.

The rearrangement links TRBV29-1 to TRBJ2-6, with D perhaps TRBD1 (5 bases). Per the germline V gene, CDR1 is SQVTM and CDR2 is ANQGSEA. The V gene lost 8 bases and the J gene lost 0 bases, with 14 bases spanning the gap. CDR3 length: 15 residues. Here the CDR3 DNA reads TGCAGCATCTTGGGGCGGACCTCTGGGGCCAACGTCCTGACTTTC. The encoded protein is CSILGRTSGANVLTF.

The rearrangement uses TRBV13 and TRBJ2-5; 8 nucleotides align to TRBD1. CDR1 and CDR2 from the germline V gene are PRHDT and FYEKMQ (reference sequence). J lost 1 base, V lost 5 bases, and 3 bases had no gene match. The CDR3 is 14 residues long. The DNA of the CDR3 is TGTGCCAGCAGCGGGGACAGGCGCCAAGAGACCCAGTACTTC. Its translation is CASSGDRRQETQYF.

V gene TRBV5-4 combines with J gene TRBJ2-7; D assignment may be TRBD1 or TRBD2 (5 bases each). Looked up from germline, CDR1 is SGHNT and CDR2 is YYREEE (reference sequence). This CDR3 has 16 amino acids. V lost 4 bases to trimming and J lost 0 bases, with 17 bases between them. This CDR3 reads CASSPGKGRDSYEQYF. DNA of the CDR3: TGTGCCAGCAGCCCGGGAAAGGGGCGAGACTCCTACGAGCAGTACTTC.

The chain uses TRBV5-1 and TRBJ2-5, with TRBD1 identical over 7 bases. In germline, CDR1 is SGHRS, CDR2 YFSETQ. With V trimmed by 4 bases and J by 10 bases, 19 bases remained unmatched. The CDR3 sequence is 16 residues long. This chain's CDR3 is CASSPQLTGPGGDQYF. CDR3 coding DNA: TGCGCCAGCAGCCCCCAACTGACAGGACCAGGGGGTGACCAGTACTTC.

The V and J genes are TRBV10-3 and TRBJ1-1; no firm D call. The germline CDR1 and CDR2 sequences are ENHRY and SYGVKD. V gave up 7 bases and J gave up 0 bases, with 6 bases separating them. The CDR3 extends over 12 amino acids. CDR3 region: CAIKGMNTEAFF. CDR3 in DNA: TGTGCCATCAAGGGTATGAACACTGAAGCTTTCTTT.

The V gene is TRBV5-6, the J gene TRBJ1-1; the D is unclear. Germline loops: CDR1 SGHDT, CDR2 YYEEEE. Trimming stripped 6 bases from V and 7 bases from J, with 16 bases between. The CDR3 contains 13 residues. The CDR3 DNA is TGTGCCAGCAACACTTGGATACAAGGTGAAGCTTTCTTT. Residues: CASNTWIQGEAFF.

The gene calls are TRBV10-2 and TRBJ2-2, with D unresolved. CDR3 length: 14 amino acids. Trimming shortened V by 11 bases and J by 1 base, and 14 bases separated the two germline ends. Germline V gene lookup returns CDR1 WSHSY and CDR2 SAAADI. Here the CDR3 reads CALGPEKNTGELFF. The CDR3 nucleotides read TGCGCCCTGGGCCCGGAAAAGAACACCGGGGAGCTGTTTTTT.

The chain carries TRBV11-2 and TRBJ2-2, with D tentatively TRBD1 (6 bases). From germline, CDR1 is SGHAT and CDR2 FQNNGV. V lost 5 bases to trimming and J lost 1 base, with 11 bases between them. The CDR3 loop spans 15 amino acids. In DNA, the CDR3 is TGTGCCAGCAGCCCAAACAGGGTGAACACCGGGGAGCTGTTTTTT. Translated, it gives CASSPNRVNTGELFF.

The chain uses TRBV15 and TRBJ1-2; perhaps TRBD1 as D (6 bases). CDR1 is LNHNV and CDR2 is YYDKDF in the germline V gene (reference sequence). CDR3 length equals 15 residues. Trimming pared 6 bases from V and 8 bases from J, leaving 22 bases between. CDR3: CATREGGGTWRGYTF. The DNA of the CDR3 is TGTGCCACCAGGGAAGGGGGGGGCACTTGGAGGGGCTACACCTTC.